What follows are 30 T cell receptor beta chains derived from one specimen sequenced in a study of blood T cells in healthy people across ages. For the second PCR, which ran for about 6 to 12 cycles, a sample-barcoded 5' primer and a J-beta primer mix were used. TCRdb passed the 5' RACE reads through MiXCR, listing each CDR3 protein once. The sample consists of 750,000 or so distinct CDR3 sequences, approximately 25% of them appearing once. These same data were also listed under a study on T cells of mothers and their children.

Sequenced material: blood. Receptors were obtained from a boy aged 5-17 years in good health.

J is TRBJ1-1 and V is TRBV29-1; 7 bases are shared with TRBD1. The trim removed 6 bases at V and 0 bases at J, leaving 7 bases unmatched. CDR1 is SQVTM, CDR2 ANQGSEA, per germline. CDR3 size: 14 residues. This chain's CDR3 is CSVRQGPLNTEAFF. CDR3 DNA: TGCAGCGTAAGACAGGGTCCTCTGAACACTGAAGCTTTCTTT.

The chain employs TRBV6-1 and TRBJ2-4, with a tentative D call TRBD1 (6 bases). Trimming removed 5 bases from V and 0 bases from J, with 14 bases in between. The germline V gene encodes CDR1 MNHNS and CDR2 SASEGT. The CDR3 consists of 16 residues. The CDR3 is CASSPRDTLAKNIQYF. CDR3 coding DNA: TGTGCCAGCAGTCCTCGGGACACCCTAGCCAAAAACATTCAGTACTTC.

This clonotype has just a few counts. V is TRBV11-2 and J is TRBJ2-1; 13 nucleotides line up with TRBD2. CDR1 and CDR2 (germline): SGHAT, FQNNGV. The V segment lost 4 bases and the J segment 5 bases; nucleotides outside the gene matches: 11. The CDR3 has 18 residues. CDR3: CASSSPGTSGTIDNEQFF. CDR3 sequence (DNA): TGTGCCAGCAGCTCCCCCGGGACTAGCGGGACCATCGACAATGAGCAGTTCTTC. Looking up the rest from reference TRBV11-2 and TRBJ2-1 gives the full variable domain: EAGVAQSPRYKIIEKRQSVAFWCNPISGHATLYWYQQILGQGPKLLIQFQNNGVVDDSQLPKDRFSAERLKGVDSTLKIQPAKLEDSAVYLCASSSPGTSGTIDNEQFFGPGTRLTVL.

This clonotype was counted only a few times. The J gene is TRBJ2-1, the V gene TRBV18, with 9 bases that match TRBD1. Germline CDR1 is KGHSH and CDR2 is LQKENI. The CDR3 consists of 11 residues. Trimming removed 6 bases from V and 15 bases from J; junction bases left unmatched: 6. CDR3 protein: CASSPGTGRFF. CDR3 bases: TGTGCCAGCTCGCCCGGGACAGGGCGGTTCTTC. The variable domain in full, with the rest retrieved from reference TRBV18 and TRBJ2-1, is NAGVMQNPRHLVRRRGQEARLRCSPMKGHSHVYWYRQLPEEGLKFMVYLQKENIIDESGMPKERFSAEFPKEGPSILRIQQVVRGDSAAYFCASSPGTGRFFGPGTRLTVL.

This clonotype was seen more than once but under ten times. The V and J genes are TRBV15 and TRBJ2-7; D is ambiguous. V lost 1 base to trimming and J lost 2 bases, with 9 bases between them. CDR3 length equals 14 residues. Germline CDR1 reads LNHNV; CDR2 reads YYDKDF (reference sequence). For the CDR3, the DNA is TGTGCCACCAGCAGAGTTGCCGACACCTACGAGCAGTACTTC. It encodes CATSRVADTYEQYF.

This clonotype showed up many times. The V and J genes are TRBV28 and TRBJ2-5; no firm D call. The germline V and J ends were trimmed by 0 bases and 3 bases, with 5 bases remaining between them. Germline lookup yields CDR1 MDHEN and CDR2 SYDVKM. The CDR3 covers 13 residues. DNA of the CDR3: TGTGCCAGCAGTTTATGGGGAAAAGAGACCCAGTACTTC. As protein: CASSLWGKETQYF.

This chain links TRBV7-2 with TRBJ2-2; TRBD1 matches 7 bases. Germline CDR1 SGHTA, CDR2 FQGNSA. The CDR3 runs to 15 residues. The V gene end was trimmed by 5 bases and the J gene end by 5 bases; junction bases not matched to a gene: 8. CDR3 sequence reads: CASSPGQVLTGELFF. CDR3 nucleotide sequence: TGTGCCAGCAGCCCAGGACAGGTCCTGACCGGGGAGCTGTTTTTT. The full variable domain, completed using reference TRBV7-2 and TRBJ2-2, is GAGVSQSPSNKVTEKGKDVELRCDPISGHTALYWYRQSLGQGLEFLIYFQGNSAPDKSGLPSDRFSAERTGGSVSTLTIQRTQQEDSAVYLCASSPGQVLTGELFFGEGSRLTVL.

The chain has TRBV7-9 and TRBJ2-3, with TRBD2 identical over 7 bases. CDR1 SEHNR and CDR2 FQNEAQ come from the germline V gene (reference sequence). The V and J ends lost 4 bases and 1 base, in that order; junction bases with no gene match: 2. The CDR3 runs 14 residues. In DNA form, the CDR3 reads TGTGCCAGCAGCTATCGGGGGGGCACAGATACGCAGTATTTT. It encodes CASSYRGGTDTQYF.

The V and J genes are TRBV5-6 and TRBJ2-2; 7 bases match TRBD2. The CDR3 is 18 residues long. Germline V gene lookup returns CDR1 SGHDT and CDR2 YYEEEE. The V and J ends lost 2 bases and 4 bases, in that order; junction bases with no gene match: 14. In DNA form, the CDR3 reads TGTGCCAGCAGCTTACCCCGGGGACTACCTAGGGGCACCGGGGAGCTGTTTTTT. It specifies CASSLPRGLPRGTGELFF.

This clonotype was observed a few times. This sequence joins TRBV7-2 and TRBJ2-7; D may correspond to TRBD1 or TRBD2 (6 bases each). V was trimmed by 2 bases and J by 7 bases, leaving 18 bases between them. The CDR3 covers 15 residues. The germline CDR1 and CDR2 sequences are SGHTA and FQGNSA. In nucleotides, the CDR3 is TGTGCCAGCAGCTTAAATTCGGGGGCGCCCACAGAGCAGTACTTC. Its translation: CASSLNSGAPTEQYF.

The V gene is TRBV28, the J gene TRBJ2-5, with 14 bases identical to TRBD2. The J call is in doubt because the DNA end fits TRBJ2-1 better. Germline CDR1 reads MDHEN; CDR2 reads SYDVKM. The CDR3 is made up of 15 amino acids. For the CDR3, the DNA is TGTGCCAGCAGTTCCGGGACTAGCGGGAGAGACGAGCAGTTCTTC. This codes for CASSSGTSGRDEQFF.

This clonotype was observed a few times. The rearrangement uses TRBV5-1 and TRBJ2-5; D ambiguous. The germline V gene encodes CDR1 SGHRS and CDR2 YFSETQ. Trimming pared 0 bases from V and 5 bases from J, leaving 14 bases between. CDR3 length: 15 amino acids. The CDR3 DNA is TGCGCCAGCAGCTTGGCGGCCCGGGTGGACGAGACCCAGTACTTC. This codes for CASSLAARVDETQYF.

The rearrangement uses TRBV6-5 and TRBJ2-7; D is possibly TRBD1 or TRBD2 (5 bases each). Germline CDR1 is MNHEY and CDR2 is SVGAGI. Deletions cut 6 bases from V and 7 bases from J, with 16 bases between. CDR3 length equals 13 residues. CDR3 nucleotide sequence: TGTGCCAGCAGGTCTCCGGGACCGGGGGAGCAGTACTTC. Translating it yields CASRSPGPGEQYF.

This clonotype showed up many times. The V gene is TRBV6-6, the J gene TRBJ2-7; maybe TRBD2 (5 bases). V lost 0 bases, J lost 3 bases, and 6 bases lay in between. This CDR3 region has 13 residues. Germline CDR1 reads MNHNY; CDR2 reads SVGAGI (reference sequence). The CDR3 DNA reads as TGTGCCAGCAGTTACTCGGCGGGCTACGAGCAGTACTTC. Its protein is CASSYSAGYEQYF.

This clonotype was observed a single time. This chain uses TRBV7-9 with TRBJ1-1, with 7 bases that match TRBD1. From germline, CDR1 is SEHNR and CDR2 FQNEAQ (reference sequence). The CDR3 contains 16 residues. J was trimmed by 1 base and V by 5 bases; bases with no gene match: 10. CDR3 nucleotides: TGTGCCAGCAGCCCACAACGACAGGGTTCGAACACTGAAGCTTTCTTT. Its protein is CASSPQRQGSNTEAFF.

The chain uses TRBV12-3 or TRBV12-4 and TRBJ2-1; tentatively, D is TRBD2 (6 bases). The CDR3 has 14 amino acids. V lost 1 base and J lost 7, with 11 bases in between. CDR3 loop: CASSLVAGRNEQFF. In DNA, the CDR3 is TGTGCCAGCAGTTTAGTGGCAGGGAGGAATGAGCAGTTCTTC.

This clonotype has only a few counts. The chain combines TRBV5-1 with TRBJ1-2; the D is unclear. The ends were cut back, 4 bases at V and 5 bases at J, with 12 bases in the middle. The CDR3 spans 13 residues. The V gene's germline CDR1 is SGHRS and CDR2 YFSETQ. As DNA, the CDR3 is TGCGCCAGCAGCGCGGACCCTGGGTATGGCTACACCTTC. It codes for CASSADPGYGYTF.

This clonotype turned up a few times. The rearrangement links TRBV5-1 to TRBJ2-5; D unresolved. The CDR3 sequence is 16 residues long. V lost 0 bases, J lost 0 bases, and 12 bases lay in between. Germline CDR1 and CDR2: SGHRS and YFSETQ. CDR3 nucleotides: TGCGCCAGCAGCTTGGCAGGTGTGGGGAACCAAGAGACCCAGTACTTC. It yields the protein CASSLAGVGNQETQYF.

This sequence joins TRBV27 and TRBJ2-7, with 10 bases matching TRBD2. With V trimmed by 5 bases and J by 6 bases, 7 bases remained unmatched. CDR3 size: 14 residues. Germline CDR1 MNHEY, CDR2 SMNVEV (reference sequence). The CDR3 sequence is CASSRSGGAPEQYF. CDR3 nucleotide sequence: TGTGCCAGCAGTCGCAGCGGGGGGGCCCCCGAGCAGTACTTC.

This clonotype was seen more than once but under ten times. The chain employs TRBV6-6 and TRBJ2-5; no reliable D call. The DNA end lines up better with TRBJ2-1; the J call may be wrong. The V gene's germline CDR1 is MNHNY and CDR2 SVGAGI (reference sequence). The CDR3 is 16 residues long. CDR3 in amino acids: CASSYGRLNSYNEQFF. The CDR3, as DNA: TGTGCCAGCAGTTACGGTCGATTAAACAGCTACAATGAGCAGTTCTTC.

The chain carries TRBV5-1 and TRBJ2-3; 10 nucleotides align to TRBD1. CDR1 is SGHRS and CDR2 is YFSETQ in the germline V gene. This CDR3 has 16 residues. The ends lost 3 bases at V and 3 bases at J; junction bases unmatched: 7. Written as DNA, the CDR3 is TGCGCCAGCAGCTCCTACCCGGGACAGGGGACAGATACGCAGTATTTT. This sequence encodes CASSSYPGQGTDTQYF.

The chain carries TRBV5-1 and TRBJ1-2, with 8 bases aligning to TRBD1. Germline CDR1 SGHRS, CDR2 YFSETQ. V lost 2 bases, J lost 5 bases, and 8 bases stayed unmatched. This CDR3 is built from 15 residues. CDR3 in amino acids: CASSFFAGGGYGYTF. CDR3 coding DNA: TGCGCCAGCAGCTTTTTCGCAGGGGGCGGGTATGGCTACACCTTC.

This clonotype was counted between two and nine times. The genes are TRBV27 and TRBJ2-1; no definite D call. The end of the DNA aligns better with TRBJ2-5, so the J call may be wrong. Germline V gene lookup returns CDR1 MNHEY and CDR2 SMNVEV (reference sequence). The CDR3 length is 13 residues. For the CDR3, the DNA is TGTGCCAGCAGTTTAGTCCCTATAGAGACCCAGTACTTC. This translates into CASSLVPIETQYF.

This clonotype was seen repeatedly, ten times or more. The chain employs TRBV20-1 and TRBJ2-7; D might be TRBD2 (5 bases). The CDR3 runs to 13 residues. Per the germline V gene, CDR1 is DFQATT and CDR2 is SNEGSKA (reference sequence). Trimming took 6 bases from V and 2 from J, leaving 14 bases between them. The DNA for the CDR3 is TGCAGTGCCAGACGGGGAGAACCCTACGAGCAGTACTTC. Encoded protein: CSARRGEPYEQYF.

This clonotype was counted a few times. This sequence joins TRBV5-1 and TRBJ1-4, with 8 bases fitting TRBD1. The CDR3 extends over 16 amino acids. With 4 bases clipped from V and 7 bases from J, the junction kept 12 bases outside the gene matches. Germline CDR1 SGHRS, CDR2 YFSETQ. CDR3 in DNA: TGCGCCAGCAGCGAACTCCCGGGACAGGATGGTGAAAAACTGTTTTTT. This encodes CASSELPGQDGEKLFF. The whole variable domain, remainder taken from reference TRBV5-1 and TRBJ1-4, is KAGVTQTPRYLIKTRGQQVTLSCSPISGHRSVSWYQQTPGQGLQFLFEYFSETQRNKGNFPGRFSGRQFSNSRSEMNVSTLELGDSALYLCASSELPGQDGEKLFFGSGTQLSVL.

The J gene is TRBJ1-2, the V gene TRBV9; D remains ambiguous. The CDR3 totals 18 residues. Trimming took 0 bases from V and 8 from J, leaving 26 bases between them. CDR1 and CDR2 (germline): SGDLS, YYNGEE. The CDR3 protein is CASSVDTFPRESPGGYTF. The CDR3 DNA is TGTGCCAGCAGCGTAGATACCTTCCCTAGGGAAAGTCCTGGGGGCTACACCTTC.

This chain connects TRBV28 to TRBJ1-4; TRBD1 might be the D (6 bases). This CDR3 has 16 residues. Germline CDR1 MDHEN, CDR2 SYDVKM. V was shortened by 3 bases and J by 7 bases, with 18 bases between the two germline ends. The CDR3, as DNA: TGTGCCAGCAGTTTCTTCCAGGGAGGGGGGAGTGAAAAACTGTTTTTT. It codes for CASSFFQGGGSEKLFF.

The chain employs TRBV4-2 and TRBJ1-1, with D uncertain. This CDR3 has 14 residues. CDR1 is LGHNA and CDR2 is YNFKEQ in the germline V gene. V gave up 4 bases and J gave up 1 base, with 10 bases separating them. The CDR3 reads CASSPSRRNTEAFF. CDR3 bases: TGTGCCAGCAGCCCCAGCAGGCGGAACACTGAAGCTTTCTTT.

This clonotype was counted only a few times. J is TRBJ2-1 and V is TRBV11-2; 8 nucleotides match TRBD2. J lost 3 bases, V lost 1 base, and 8 bases had no gene match. This CDR3 contains 17 residues. Germline values: CDR1 SGHAT, CDR2 FQNNGV. The CDR3, as DNA: TGTGCCAGCAGCTTAGCGTCTAGCGGGCAGTTCTACAATGAGCAGTTCTTC. It encodes CASSLASSGQFYNEQFF.

The chain uses TRBV10-3 and TRBJ2-5, with TRBD2 matching over 7 bases. The J call is uncertain, as TRBJ2-1 better fits the DNA end. This CDR3 comprises 15 residues. Germline CDR1 is ENHRY and CDR2 is SYGVKD. The CDR3 nucleotides are TGTGCCATCAGTGACTCCGCGCCGGGGAGGGATGAGCAGTTCTTC. Residues: CAISDSAPGRDEQFF.